These T cell receptor beta chains were read from a single sample in a study of OX40 agonist ivuxolimab in advanced cancers. The method was immunoSEQ multiplex PCR; TCRdb's version includes in-frame clones alone and lacks a portion of them. The data contain 51,000 or so clones, approximately 91% of them seen just once; the ten biggest clones take up 14%. The material sequenced was CD4+ or CD8+ T cells sorted from blood, taken in a trial of the OX40 agonist ivuxolimab. The receptor source for this set is an adult with an advanced solid tumor such as melanoma, head and neck, liver or kidney cancer. Both conserved end residues are part of each CDR3. D genes are given only for firm matches. Some rows have no size entry. The others give once, few or many, or a class for an expanded clone.

clone size: .; D gene: .; V gene: TRBV13; J gene: TRBJ2-3; CDR3 length: 14; CDR3 DNA: TGTGCCAGCAGCTTAGGCGGCAAAACAGATACGCAGTATTTT; CDR3 protein: CASSLGGKTDTQYF
clone size: once; D gene: TRBD1; V gene: TRBV6-1; J gene: TRBJ1-2; CDR3 length: 14; CDR3 DNA: TGTGCCAGCAGAAGAACCGGGACAGGGTACGGCTACACCTTC; CDR3 protein: CASRRTGTGYGYTF
clone size: .; D gene: .; V gene: TRBV11-3; J gene: TRBJ2-3; CDR3 length: 10; CDR3 DNA: TGTGCCAGCAGCGGGGATACGCAGTATTTT; CDR3 protein: CASSGDTQYF
clone size: .; D gene: .; V gene: TRBV7-9; J gene: TRBJ2-7; CDR3 length: 14; CDR3 DNA: TGTGCCAGCAGCTTAGTTGGGGGGACCTACGAGCAGTACTTC; CDR3 protein: CASSLVGGTYEQYF
clone size: .; D gene: .; V gene: TRBV7-9; J gene: TRBJ2-5; CDR3 length: 16; CDR3 DNA: TGTGCCAGCAGCTTCGAAATTGCAGGAGTTGGAGAGACCCAGTACTTC; CDR3 protein: CASSFEIAGVGETQYF
clone size: .; D gene: TRBD1; V gene: TRBV18; J gene: TRBJ2-1; CDR3 length: 13; CDR3 DNA: TGTGCCAGCTCTGGAGATCAGGGGGATGAGCAGTTCTTC; CDR3 protein: CASSGDQGDEQFF
clone size: .; D gene: .; V gene: TRBV4-2; J gene: TRBJ1-2; CDR3 length: 15; CDR3 DNA: TGTGCCAGCAGCCAAGATCGAGCTATAAGGGATGGCTACACCTTC; CDR3 protein: CASSQDRAIRDGYTF
clone size: .; D gene: .; V gene: TRBV9; J gene: TRBJ2-2; CDR3 length: 11; CDR3 DNA: TGTGCCAGCAGGGGCACCGGGGAGCTGTTTTTT; CDR3 protein: CASRGTGELFF
clone size: .; D gene: .; V gene: TRBV27; J gene: TRBJ1-2; CDR3 length: 15; CDR3 DNA: TGTGCCAGCAGCCTTTTACCCCTTCCCGGGTATGGCTACACCTTC; CDR3 protein: CASSLLPLPGYGYTF
clone size: .; D gene: TRBD2; V gene: TRBV30; J gene: TRBJ2-7; CDR3 length: 16; CDR3 DNA: TGTGCCTGGAGTTTGGCTAGCGGGGGACGGGCCTACGAGCAGTACTTC; CDR3 protein: CAWSLASGGRAYEQYF
clone size: .; D gene: .; V gene: TRBV4-1; J gene: TRBJ2-7; CDR3 length: 14; CDR3 DNA: TGCGCCAGCAGCCAAAACAGGGAAAACTACGAGCAGTACTTC; CDR3 protein: CASSQNRENYEQYF
clone size: .; D gene: .; V gene: TRBV7-9; J gene: TRBJ1-1; CDR3 length: 15; CDR3 DNA: TGTGCCAGCAGCCTTCTTCAGGGCCTGAACACTGAAGCTTTCTTT; CDR3 protein: CASSLLQGLNTEAFF
clone size: .; D gene: .; V gene: TRBV15; J gene: TRBJ2-7; CDR3 length: 16; CDR3 DNA: TGTGCCACCAGCAGCGCCCGGGACGTACCCCCCTACGAGCAGTACTTC; CDR3 protein: CATSSARDVPPYEQYF
clone size: once; D gene: TRBD1; V gene: TRBV6-6; J gene: TRBJ2-7; CDR3 length: 15; CDR3 DNA: TGTGCCAGCAGCCCTTCCGACAGGGTCTCCTACGAGCAGTACTTC; CDR3 protein: CASSPSDRVSYEQYF
clone size: .; D gene: .; V gene: TRBV4-2; J gene: TRBJ2-7; CDR3 length: 13; CDR3 DNA: TGTGCCAGCAGCCAAGACGGACACTACGAGCAGTACTTC; CDR3 protein: CASSQDGHYEQYF
clone size: .; D gene: .; V gene: TRBV4-1; J gene: TRBJ1-3; CDR3 length: 16; CDR3 DNA: TGCGCCAGCAGCCAAGATCGGCCCTTCCTTGGAAACACCATATATTTT; CDR3 protein: CASSQDRPFLGNTIYF
clone size: .; D gene: TRBD1; V gene: TRBV7-2; J gene: TRBJ1-1; CDR3 length: 13; CDR3 DNA: TGTGCCAGCAGCTCGGGACAGGGGACTGAAGCTTTCTTT; CDR3 protein: CASSSGQGTEAFF
clone size: .; D gene: .; V gene: TRBV2; J gene: TRBJ2-1; CDR3 length: 13; CDR3 DNA: TGTGCCAGCAGGGCGGGACAAGACAATGAGCAGTTCTTC; CDR3 protein: CASRAGQDNEQFF
clone size: .; D gene: TRBD2; V gene: TRBV7-2; J gene: TRBJ2-4; CDR3 length: 16; CDR3 DNA: TGTGCCAGCAGCTCAACTAGCGGGGGCCCCGTGGTTATTCAGTACTTC; CDR3 protein: CASSSTSGGPVVIQYF
clone size: .; D gene: .; V gene: TRBV2; J gene: TRBJ1-3; CDR3 length: 17; CDR3 DNA: TGTGCCAGCAGTGAAATCCAGGGATTAAACTCTGGAAACACCATATATTTT; CDR3 protein: CASSEIQGLNSGNTIYF
clone size: .; D gene: .; V gene: TRBV10-3; J gene: TRBJ1-6; CDR3 length: 14; CDR3 DNA: TGTGCCATGAGTTGGGGGACTGAGGGATCACCCCTCCACTTT; CDR3 protein: CAMSWGTEGSPLHF
clone size: once; D gene: TRBD1; V gene: TRBV6-5; J gene: TRBJ1-2; CDR3 length: 16; CDR3 DNA: TGTGCCAGCAGTTTTCAACAAGGACAGGGGGCGAACGGCTACACCTTC; CDR3 protein: CASSFQQGQGANGYTF
clone size: .; D gene: TRBD2; V gene: TRBV5-1; J gene: TRBJ2-3; CDR3 length: 17; CDR3 DNA: TGCGCCAGCAGCTTGGCGTGGCTAGCGGGGGCCACAGATACGCAGTATTTT; CDR3 protein: CASSLAWLAGATDTQYF
clone size: .; D gene: .; V gene: TRBV30; J gene: TRBJ2-2; CDR3 length: 14; CDR3 DNA: TGTGCCTGGAGTGCAGGCTTGGGGACCGGGGAGCTGTTTTTT; CDR3 protein: CAWSAGLGTGELFF
clone size: .; D gene: TRBD1; V gene: TRBV4-1; J gene: TRBJ2-3; CDR3 length: 18; CDR3 DNA: TGCGCCAGCAGCCAAGATCGGGCTGGGGACAGAAGCACAGATACGCAGTATTTT; CDR3 protein: CASSQDRAGDRSTDTQYF
clone size: .; D gene: .; V gene: TRBV10-3; J gene: TRBJ1-1; CDR3 length: 14; CDR3 DNA: TGTGCCATCAGTGCCCCCTCGGCAGACACTGAAGCTTTCTTT; CDR3 protein: CAISAPSADTEAFF
clone size: .; D gene: .; V gene: TRBV7-9; J gene: TRBJ1-1; CDR3 length: 14; CDR3 DNA: TGTGCCAGCAGCCGTTCAGACGGGTACATTGGAGCTTTCTTT; CDR3 protein: CASSRSDGYIGAFF
clone size: .; D gene: TRBD1; V gene: TRBV27; J gene: TRBJ2-1; CDR3 length: 16; CDR3 DNA: TGTGCCAGCAGTTTACCTCCGGGACAGGGGGTTTATGAGCAGTTCTTC; CDR3 protein: CASSLPPGQGVYEQFF
clone size: .; D gene: .; V gene: TRBV19; J gene: TRBJ2-7; CDR3 length: 15; CDR3 DNA: TGTGCCAGTAGTATAGCAGGTTTGGGATCCTACGAGCAGTACTTC; CDR3 protein: CASSIAGLGSYEQYF
clone size: .; D gene: .; V gene: TRBV19; J gene: TRBJ1-2; CDR3 length: 8; CDR3 DNA: TGTGCCAGTAGTATCCACACCTTC; CDR3 protein: CASSIHTF
clone size: once; D gene: .; V gene: TRBV6-1; J gene: TRBJ1-1; CDR3 length: 14; CDR3 DNA: TGTGCCAGCAGTGAAAGATGGGGGAACACTGAAGCTTTCTTT; CDR3 protein: CASSERWGNTEAFF
clone size: .; D gene: .; V gene: TRBV6-5; J gene: TRBJ2-3; CDR3 length: 13; CDR3 DNA: TGTGCCAGCAGTTATGGAGAGACAGATACGCAGTATTTT; CDR3 protein: CASSYGETDTQYF
clone size: .; D gene: TRBD1; V gene: TRBV11-2; J gene: TRBJ2-3; CDR3 length: 16; CDR3 DNA: TGTGCCAGCAGCCCTCACCGGGACAGGGGGCCCGATACGCAGTATTTT; CDR3 protein: CASSPHRDRGPDTQYF
clone size: .; D gene: .; V gene: TRBV7-2; J gene: TRBJ2-7; CDR3 length: 14; CDR3 DNA: TGTGCCAGCAGCTTAGGTAGCGAGGCCTACGAGCAGTACTTC; CDR3 protein: CASSLGSEAYEQYF
clone size: .; D gene: TRBD1; V gene: TRBV10-2; J gene: TRBJ1-1; CDR3 length: 15; CDR3 DNA: TGCGCCAGCAGTGACCTCGACAGGGGGATGAATGAAGCTTTCTTT; CDR3 protein: CASSDLDRGMNEAFF
clone size: .; D gene: .; V gene: TRBV20-1; J gene: TRBJ1-2; CDR3 length: 10; CDR3 DNA: TGCAGTGCCGGTCGGGTTGGCTACACCTTC; CDR3 protein: CSAGRVGYTF
clone size: .; D gene: .; V gene: TRBV4-1; J gene: TRBJ1-2; CDR3 length: 12; CDR3 DNA: TGCGCCAGCAGCTACGGGGGATATGGCTACACCTTC; CDR3 protein: CASSYGGYGYTF
clone size: .; D gene: TRBD1; V gene: TRBV5-1; J gene: TRBJ2-7; CDR3 length: 14; CDR3 DNA: TGCGCCAGCAGCCCAGGGACAGGGTCCTACGAGCAGTACTTC; CDR3 protein: CASSPGTGSYEQYF
clone size: .; D gene: TRBD1; V gene: TRBV29-1; J gene: TRBJ1-4; CDR3 length: 15; CDR3 DNA: TGCAGCGTTAAAAGCCGGGACAGGGAAAATGAAAAACTGTTTTTT; CDR3 protein: CSVKSRDRENEKLFF
clone size: .; D gene: .; V gene: TRBV19; J gene: TRBJ2-7; CDR3 length: 13; CDR3 DNA: TGTGCCAGTAGTATAGATCTGGAGAGTCAGCGCTTCTTC; CDR3 protein: CASSIDLESQRFF
clone size: .; D gene: .; V gene: TRBV7-9; J gene: TRBJ1-2; CDR3 length: 14; CDR3 DNA: TGTGCCAGCAGCTGGGAGACAGATAACTATGGCTACACCTTC; CDR3 protein: CASSWETDNYGYTF
clone size: .; D gene: TRBD2; V gene: TRBV7-9; J gene: TRBJ2-1; CDR3 length: 19; CDR3 DNA: TGTGCCAGCAGCCCCCGCCCTGGTGTCAGCGGGGGTGACTACAATGAGCAGTTCTTC; CDR3 protein: CASSPRPGVSGGDYNEQFF
clone size: .; D gene: .; V gene: TRBV7-7; J gene: TRBJ2-2; CDR3 length: 16; CDR3 DNA: TGTGCTAGCAGCTTAGAGGCAGGGATGTACACCGGGGAGCTGTTTTTT; CDR3 protein: CASSLEAGMYTGELFF
clone size: .; D gene: .; V gene: TRBV19; J gene: TRBJ2-7; CDR3 length: 14; CDR3 DNA: TGTGCCAGTAGTTATAACAGTCGTACCTACGAGCAGTACTTC; CDR3 protein: CASSYNSRTYEQYF
clone size: .; D gene: TRBD2; V gene: TRBV4-2; J gene: TRBJ2-7; CDR3 length: 16; CDR3 DNA: TGTGCCAGCAGCCAAGAGGAAGCGGGGGGCCTCTACGAGCAGTACTTC; CDR3 protein: CASSQEEAGGLYEQYF